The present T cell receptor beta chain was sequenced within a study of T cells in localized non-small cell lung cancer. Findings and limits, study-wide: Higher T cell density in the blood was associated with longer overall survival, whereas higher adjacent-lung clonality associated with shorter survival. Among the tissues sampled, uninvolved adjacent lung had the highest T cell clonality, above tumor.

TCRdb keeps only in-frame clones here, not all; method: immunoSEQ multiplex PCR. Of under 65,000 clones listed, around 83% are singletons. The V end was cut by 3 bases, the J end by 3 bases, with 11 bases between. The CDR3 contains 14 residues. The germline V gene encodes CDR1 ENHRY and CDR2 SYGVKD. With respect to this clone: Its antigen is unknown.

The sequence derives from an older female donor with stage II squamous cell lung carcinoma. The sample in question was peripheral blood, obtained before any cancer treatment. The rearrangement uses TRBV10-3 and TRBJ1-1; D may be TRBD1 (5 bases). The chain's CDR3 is CAISDVGADTEAFF. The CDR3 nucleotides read TGTGCCATCAGTGATGTTGGGGCTGACACTGAAGCTTTCTTT.